The clone carrying this T cell receptor (beta chain) was recorded once. V gave up 5 bases and J gave up 4 bases, with 10 bases separating them. Germline CDR1 and CDR2: LNHDA and SQIVND (reference sequence). This CDR3 comprises 13 residues. Measured with immunoSEQ multiplex PCR; TCRdb has only the in-frame clones, and not every one. Of about 76,000 clones in the sample, over 65% were seen once. The data originate from a study of cytotoxic CD8 clonotypes in ibrutinib-treated CLL. Turning to the study itself: Partial response occurred in approximately 24 patients and complete response in 2; at median about 70 months, approximately 15 remained remitted and roughly 12 progressed.

The sample consisted of PBMCs, taken after 24 months of ibrutinib treatment. The V gene is TRBV19, the J gene TRBJ2-3, with D unclear. This clonotype was sampled from a human donor with chronic lymphocytic leukemia. In DNA form, the CDR3 reads TGTGCCAGTAGTGAAGAAAGGTCAGATACGCAGTATTTT. Translating gives CASSEERSDTQYF.